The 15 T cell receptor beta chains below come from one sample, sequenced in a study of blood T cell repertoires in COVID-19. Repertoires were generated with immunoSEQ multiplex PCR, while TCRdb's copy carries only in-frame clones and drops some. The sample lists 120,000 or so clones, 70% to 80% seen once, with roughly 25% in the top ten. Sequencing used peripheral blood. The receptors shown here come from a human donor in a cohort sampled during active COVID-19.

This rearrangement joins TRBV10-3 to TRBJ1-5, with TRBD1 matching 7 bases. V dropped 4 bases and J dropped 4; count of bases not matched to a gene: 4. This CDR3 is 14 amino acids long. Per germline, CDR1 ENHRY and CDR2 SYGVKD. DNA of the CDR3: TGTGCCATCAGTGCGGGACAGTTGAATCAGCCCCAGCATTTT. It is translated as CAISAGQLNQPQHF.

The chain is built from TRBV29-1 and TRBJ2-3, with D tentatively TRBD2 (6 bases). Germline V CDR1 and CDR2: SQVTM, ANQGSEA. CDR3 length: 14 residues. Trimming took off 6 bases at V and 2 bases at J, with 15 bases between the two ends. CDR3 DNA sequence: TGCAGCGTCGATAGCGGAAGGTACACAGATACGCAGTATTTT. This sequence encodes CSVDSGRYTDTQYF.

CDR3 DNA: TGCAGTGCTAGTTTGGGGGCGGATGAAAAACTGTTTTTT. Encoded protein: CSASLGADEKLFF. V gene TRBV20-1 combines with J gene TRBJ1-4, with D possibly matching TRBD1 (6 bases). Germline V gene data show CDR1 as DFQATT and CDR2 as SNEGSKA (reference sequence). Trimming cost V 3 bases and J 6 bases, with 11 bases left between them. There are 13 residues in the CDR3.

This CDR3 reads CASSYRDRGRFGYTF. DNA of the CDR3: TGTGCCAGCAGTTACCGGGACAGGGGGCGCTTTGGCTACACCTTC. This chain links TRBV27 with TRBJ1-2; 12 nucleotides line up with TRBD1. In germline, CDR1 is MNHEY, CDR2 SMNVEV (reference sequence). The CDR3 consists of 15 residues. Losses at the gene ends were 4 bases for V and 7 bases for J; bases not matched to a gene: 7.

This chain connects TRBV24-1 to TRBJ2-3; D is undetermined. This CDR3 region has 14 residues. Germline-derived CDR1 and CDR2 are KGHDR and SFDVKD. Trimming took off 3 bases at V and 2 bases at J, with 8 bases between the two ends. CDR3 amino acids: CATSDGDSTDTQYF. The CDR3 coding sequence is TGTGCCACCAGTGATGGAGATTCCACAGATACGCAGTATTTT.

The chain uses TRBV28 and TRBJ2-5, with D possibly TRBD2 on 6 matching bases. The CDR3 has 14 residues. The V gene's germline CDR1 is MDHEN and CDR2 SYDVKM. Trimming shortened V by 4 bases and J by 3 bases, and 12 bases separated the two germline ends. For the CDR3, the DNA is TGTGCCAGCAGTTCTGGAGGGAGAGAAGAGACCCAGTACTTC. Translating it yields CASSSGGREETQYF.

The CDR3 DNA reads TGTGCCAGCAGCTTAGCGACTAGCGGGGTATTTACTAGCACAGATACGCAGTATTTT. Translation gives CASSLATSGVFTSTDTQYF. The chain carries TRBV7-9 and TRBJ2-3; 11 nucleotides agree with TRBD2. Trimming cost V 0 bases and J 0 bases; bases outside gene matches: 8. This CDR3 has 19 amino acids. Germline-derived CDR1 and CDR2 are SEHNR and FQNEAQ (reference sequence).

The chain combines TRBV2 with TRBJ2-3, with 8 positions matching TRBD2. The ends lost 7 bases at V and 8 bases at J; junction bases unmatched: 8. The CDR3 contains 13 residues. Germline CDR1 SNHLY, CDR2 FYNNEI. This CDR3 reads CASNRDREGTQYF. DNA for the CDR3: TGTGCCAGCAACCGGGACCGGGAGGGTACGCAGTATTTT.

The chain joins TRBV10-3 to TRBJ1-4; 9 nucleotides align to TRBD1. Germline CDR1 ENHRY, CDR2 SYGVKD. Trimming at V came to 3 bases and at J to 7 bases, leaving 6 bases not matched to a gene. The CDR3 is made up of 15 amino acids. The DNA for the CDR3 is TGTGCCATCAGTGAACATACAGGGGGCGGTGAAAAACTGTTTTTT. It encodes CAISEHTGGGEKLFF.

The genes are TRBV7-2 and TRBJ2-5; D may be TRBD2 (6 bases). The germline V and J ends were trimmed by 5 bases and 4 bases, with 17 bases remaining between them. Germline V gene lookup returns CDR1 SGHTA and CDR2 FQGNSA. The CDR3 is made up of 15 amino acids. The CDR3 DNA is TGTGCCAGCAGCCCCGGCCCCCAGGGAGGAGAGACCCAGTACTTC. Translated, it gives CASSPGPQGGETQYF.

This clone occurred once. CDR3 loop: CDPRGSGYTF. In DNA, the CDR3 is TGTGACCCGCGGGGAAGTGGCTACACCTTC. The chain has TRBV19 and TRBJ1-2; D unresolved. This CDR3 spans 10 amino acids. Per germline, CDR1 LNHDA and CDR2 SQIVND (reference sequence).

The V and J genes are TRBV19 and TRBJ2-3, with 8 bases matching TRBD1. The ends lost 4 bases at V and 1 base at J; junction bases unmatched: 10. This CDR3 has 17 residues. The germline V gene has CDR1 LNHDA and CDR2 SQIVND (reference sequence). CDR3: CASSNRDRIPGTDTQYF. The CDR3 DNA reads TGTGCCAGTAGTAACCGGGACAGGATTCCCGGCACAGATACGCAGTATTTT.

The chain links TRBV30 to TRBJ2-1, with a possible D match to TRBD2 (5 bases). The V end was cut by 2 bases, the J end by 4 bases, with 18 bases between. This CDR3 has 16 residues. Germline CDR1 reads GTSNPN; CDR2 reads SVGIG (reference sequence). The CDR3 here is CAWSPKGGSPYNEQFF. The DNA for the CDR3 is TGTGCCTGGAGTCCAAAGGGCGGGTCTCCGTACAATGAGCAGTTCTTC.

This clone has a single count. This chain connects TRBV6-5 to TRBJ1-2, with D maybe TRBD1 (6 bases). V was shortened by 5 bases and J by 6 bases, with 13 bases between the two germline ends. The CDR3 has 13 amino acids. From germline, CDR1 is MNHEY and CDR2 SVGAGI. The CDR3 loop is CASSLTNRDGYTF. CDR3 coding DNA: TGTGCCAGCAGTCTTACGAACAGGGATGGCTACACCTTC.

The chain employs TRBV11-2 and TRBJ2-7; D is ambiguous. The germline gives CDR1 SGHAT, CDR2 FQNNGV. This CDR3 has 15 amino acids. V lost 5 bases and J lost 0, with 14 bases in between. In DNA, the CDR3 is TGTGCCAGCAGCCTCGCACCGGGTAGCTCCTACGAGCAGTACTTC. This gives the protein CASSLAPGSSYEQYF.